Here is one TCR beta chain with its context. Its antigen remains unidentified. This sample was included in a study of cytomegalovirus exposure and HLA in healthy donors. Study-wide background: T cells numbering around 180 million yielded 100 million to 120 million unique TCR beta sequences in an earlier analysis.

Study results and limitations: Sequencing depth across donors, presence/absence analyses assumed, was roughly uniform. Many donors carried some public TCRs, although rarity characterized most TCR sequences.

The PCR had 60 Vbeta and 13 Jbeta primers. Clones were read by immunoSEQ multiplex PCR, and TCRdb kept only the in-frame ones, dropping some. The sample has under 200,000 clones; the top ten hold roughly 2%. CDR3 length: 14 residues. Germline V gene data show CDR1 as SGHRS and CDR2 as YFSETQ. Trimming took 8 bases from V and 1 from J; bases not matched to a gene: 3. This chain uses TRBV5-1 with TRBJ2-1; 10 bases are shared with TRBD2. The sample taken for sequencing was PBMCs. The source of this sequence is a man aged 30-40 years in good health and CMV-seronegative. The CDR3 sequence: CASIAGGSYNEQFF. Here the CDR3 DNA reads TGCGCCAGTATAGCGGGGGGTTCCTACAATGAGCAGTTCTTC.